This T cell receptor beta chain comes out of a study of T cells in Graves' hyperthyroidism and ophthalmopathy (dated 2019 in TCRdb). With respect to the entire study: Peripheral blood samples were taken at the time of initial diagnosis, prior to any treatment. TCR V-J signatures able to tell the groups apart were searched for in a discovery cohort of 100 patients, of whom about 40 had Graves' ophthalmopathy and around 58 had stable Graves' hyperthyroidism. Prospective prediction of ophthalmopathy was tested in an independent validation cohort consisting of fewer than 20 hyperthyroidism patients and approximately 16 patients who later progressed to ophthalmopathy. For training and testing, the 100 or so patients in the discovery cohort were randomly divided in a 7:3 ratio. The study also compared thyroid tissue and blood T-cell repertoires from over 5 Graves' hyperthyroidism patients. Following sampling, methimazole starting at 30 mg daily was given to hyperthyroidism patients, and high-dose intravenous methylprednisolone was given to ophthalmopathy patients. According to the paper, TCR Vbeta CDR3 sequencing was carried out on approximately 140 peripheral blood samples, which came from about 45 ophthalmopathy, around 75 hyperthyroidism and some 17 progressor patients. Results and caveats for the whole study, not just this receptor: In validation, the model predicted progression to ophthalmopathy a median of around 6.5 months before onset, with over 60% sensitivity and about 75% specificity. Ophthalmopathy was separated from stable hyperthyroidism by a 13 V-J signature model, with 85% to 90% sensitivity and about 81% specificity obtained in cross-validation and 80%/75% obtained in testing. No statistical method was used to set the sample size in advance, and investigators knew the group allocation. Most expanded thyroid clonotypes (frequency above 0.001) were also detected in blood, suggesting blood repertoires may reflect thyroid immune responses.

Counted from cysteine to phenylalanine, this CDR3 has 14 amino acids. Just the 42-base CDR3 DNA is kept, in frame starting at base 1. V loses 2 bases, J loses 6 bases, and the germline ends lie 13 bases apart. CDR1 MDHEN and CDR2 SYDVKM were looked up in the germline V gene. Amplification of TCR beta CDR3 regions was carried out from RNA transcripts. A first-round RT-PCR of the TCR CDR3 used the HTBI primer set with the Qiagen OneStep RT-PCR kit. A second multiplex PCR round built the libraries, followed by size selection and purification. Sequencing of the libraries was done on an Illumina HiSeq2000 using paired-end 100 bp reads. As for the authors' bioinformatics: SOAPnuke was used to process the raw data, throwing out any read that contained adapters or uncalled bases, had a mean Phred below 15, or lacked an exact constant-primer or identifier match. COPE v1.2.5 was used to merge high-quality paired reads, and clonotypes were defined as unique nucleotide sequences. Clonotypes were aligned to IMGT TRBV, TRBD and TRBJ reference segments using MiTCR v1.1. Analysis was restricted to V-J combinations with a frequency above 0.0001, which covered 99.2% of repertoires. The TCS score was defined as the ratio of F50 (clonal expansion) to E x V (chaos), calculated using BLOSUM62-based TCRdist between CDR3 peptides within each V-J. Welch's t-statistics and random forest reduced some 510 V-J features to around 14, which were used in a naive Bayes classifier (R e1071). The public reads were reprocessed in TCRdb via fastp at Q25 and MiXCR, keeping in-frame beta chains. Rows with one shared CDR3 protein collapse into an entry with the most common genes and DNA. TCRdb's processing, not the authors' own work, is the source of the V and J calls. This sample holds approximately 530,000 distinct CDR3 sequences; 20% were observed only once. The ten most abundant clones make up roughly 47% of the sample.

Moderately to severely active disease, a Clinical Activity Score of at least 3, a NOSPECS grade of at least 4, and a duration under 3 months were present in ophthalmopathy patients. Patients with uncontrolled infections, other autoimmune diseases, pregnancy or lactation were excluded. Diagnoses were established on the basis of clinical symptoms, serum thyroxine and TRAb, thyroid ultrasound, and orbital computed tomography. PBMCs were isolated from 7.5 to 10 ml of fresh peripheral blood by Ficoll-Paque density gradient centrifugation. Total RNA was extracted using Trizol reagent, and RNA quality was assessed on an Agilent 2100 Bioanalyzer. This clonotype was seen ten or more times. Its target antigen remains unknown. It has no much larger one-base neighbor in the sample; base qualities were not kept.

The sequenced material came from blood. The sequence derives from a man aged 40-49 years with Graves' ophthalmopathy. The chain couples TRBV28 to TRBJ2-5; the D assignment is uncertain and may be TRBD1 or TRBD2, with 5 bases supporting each. Read as DNA, the sequence is TGTGCCAGCAGTTTAGACCCGGGGCGAAAGACCCAGTACTTC. This is translated as CASSLDPGRKTQYF.